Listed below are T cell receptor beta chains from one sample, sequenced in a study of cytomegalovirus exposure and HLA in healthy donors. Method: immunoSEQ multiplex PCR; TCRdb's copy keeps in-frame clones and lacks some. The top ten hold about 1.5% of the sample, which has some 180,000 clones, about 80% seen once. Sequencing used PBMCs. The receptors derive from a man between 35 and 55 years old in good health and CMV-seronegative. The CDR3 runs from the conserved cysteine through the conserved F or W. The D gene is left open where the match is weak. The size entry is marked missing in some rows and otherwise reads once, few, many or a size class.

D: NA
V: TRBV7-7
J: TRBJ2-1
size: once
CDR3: CASSLQGSSYNEQFF
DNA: TGTGCTAGCAGCTTACAGGGTAGCTCCTACAATGAGCAGTTCTTC

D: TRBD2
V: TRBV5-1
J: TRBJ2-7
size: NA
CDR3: CASSLGLAGGNIAYEQYF
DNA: TGCGCCAGCAGCCTGGGACTAGCGGGAGGGAACATAGCCTACGAGCAGTACTTC

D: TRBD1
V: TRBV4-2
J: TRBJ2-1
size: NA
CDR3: CASSPGDRDNNEQFF
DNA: TGTGCCAGCAGCCCCGGGGACAGGGATAACAATGAGCAGTTCTTC

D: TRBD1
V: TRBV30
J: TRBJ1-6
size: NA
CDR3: CAWGTANNSPLHF
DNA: TGTGCCTGGGGGACAGCCAATAATTCACCCCTCCACTTT

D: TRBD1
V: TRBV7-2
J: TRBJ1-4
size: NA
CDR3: CASSLNQGAEKLFF
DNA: TGTGCCAGCAGCTTAAACCAGGGGGCTGAAAAACTGTTTTTT

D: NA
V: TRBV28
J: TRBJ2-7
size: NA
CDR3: CASSSQGTYEQYF
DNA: TGTGCCAGCAGTTCCCAGGGTACCTACGAGCAGTACTTC

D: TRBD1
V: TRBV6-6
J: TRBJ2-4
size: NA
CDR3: CASRTTGNGDKNIQYF
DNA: TGTGCCAGTCGAACGACAGGGAATGGGGACAAAAACATTCAGTACTTC

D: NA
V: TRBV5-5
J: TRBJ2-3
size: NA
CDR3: CASTQGLRSTDTQYF
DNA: TGTGCCAGCACTCAGGGGCTACGAAGCACAGATACGCAGTATTTT

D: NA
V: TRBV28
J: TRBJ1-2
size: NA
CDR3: CASSFSYRRGYTF
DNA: TGTGCCAGCAGTTTTTCTTACAGGAGAGGCTACACCTTC

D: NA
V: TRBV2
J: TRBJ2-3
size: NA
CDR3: CASSGRGASGDTQYF
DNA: TGTGCCAGCAGCGGTCGGGGGGCATCAGGAGATACGCAGTATTTT

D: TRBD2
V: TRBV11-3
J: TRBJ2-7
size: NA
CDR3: CASSLRRTSGGVSYEQYF
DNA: TGTGCCAGCAGCTTACGTCGGACTAGCGGGGGGGTTAGCTACGAGCAGTACTTC

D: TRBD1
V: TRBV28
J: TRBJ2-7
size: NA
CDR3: CASGLGQGGTYEQYF
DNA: TGTGCCAGCGGACTGGGACAGGGAGGGACCTACGAGCAGTACTTC

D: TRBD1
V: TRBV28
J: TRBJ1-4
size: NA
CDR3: CASSRGFPETNEKLFF
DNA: TGTGCCAGCAGCAGGGGGTTCCCTGAGACTAATGAAAAACTGTTTTTT

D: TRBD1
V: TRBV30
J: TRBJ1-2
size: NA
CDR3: CAWSVLDRVWGYTF
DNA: TGTGCCTGGAGTGTACTGGACAGGGTTTGGGGCTACACCTTC

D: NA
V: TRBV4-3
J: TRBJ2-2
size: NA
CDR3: CASSQDHLGLTNTGELFF
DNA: TGCGCCAGCAGCCAAGATCATCTCGGACTGACGAACACCGGGGAGCTGTTTTTT

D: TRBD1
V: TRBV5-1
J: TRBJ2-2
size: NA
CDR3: CASSLGRGLVGELFF
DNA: TGCGCCAGCAGCTTGGGCAGGGGGCTAGTCGGGGAGCTGTTTTTT

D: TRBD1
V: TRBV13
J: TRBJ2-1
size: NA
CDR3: CASSQTRKTGQGNEQFF
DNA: TGTGCCAGCAGCCAAACGAGAAAGACCGGACAGGGAAATGAGCAGTTCTTC

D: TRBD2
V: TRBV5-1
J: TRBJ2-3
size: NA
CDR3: CASSLELGGREDTQYF
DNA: TGCGCCAGCAGCTTGGAGCTGGGAGGGCGAGAAGATACGCAGTATTTT

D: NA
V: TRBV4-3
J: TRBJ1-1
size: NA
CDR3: CASSQEGPATPRGNTEAFF
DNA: TGCGCCAGCAGCCAAGAGGGGCCAGCGACCCCAAGGGGGAACACTGAAGCTTTCTTT

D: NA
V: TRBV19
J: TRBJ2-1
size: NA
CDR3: CASSIDVNREQFF
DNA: TGTGCCAGTAGTATAGATGTTAACAGAGAGCAGTTCTTC

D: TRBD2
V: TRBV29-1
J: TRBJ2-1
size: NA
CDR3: CSVSLAGGGYNEQFF
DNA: TGCAGCGTCTCTCTAGCGGGGGGGGGTTACAATGAGCAGTTCTTC

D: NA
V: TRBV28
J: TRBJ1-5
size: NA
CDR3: CASLHPAGDPSNQPQHF
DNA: TGTGCCAGCCTACACCCGGCGGGGGATCCCAGCAATCAGCCCCAGCATTTT

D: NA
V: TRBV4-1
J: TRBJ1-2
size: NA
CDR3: CASSQDSPGVLGYTF
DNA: TGCGCCAGCAGCCAAGACTCCCCGGGGGTACTTGGCTACACCTTC

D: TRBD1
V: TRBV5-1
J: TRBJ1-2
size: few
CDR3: CASSPTGQGYGYTF
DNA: TGCGCCAGCAGCCCTACGGGACAGGGGTATGGCTACACCTTC

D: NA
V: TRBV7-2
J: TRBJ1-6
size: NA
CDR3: CASSLGRVSPLHF
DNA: TGTGCCAGCAGCTTAGGGCGGGTCTCACCCCTCCACTTT

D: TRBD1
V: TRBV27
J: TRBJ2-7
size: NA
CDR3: CASSRQGGYEQYF
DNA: TGTGCCAGCAGCCGACAGGGGGGCTACGAGCAGTACTTC

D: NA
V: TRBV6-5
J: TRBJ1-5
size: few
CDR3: CASRPTVINQPQHF
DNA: TGTGCCAGCAGACCGACAGTCATCAATCAGCCCCAGCATTTT

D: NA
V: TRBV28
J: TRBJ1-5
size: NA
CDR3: CASRWGEGYQQPQHF
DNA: TGTGCCAGTAGGTGGGGAGAAGGGTACCAACAGCCCCAGCATTTT

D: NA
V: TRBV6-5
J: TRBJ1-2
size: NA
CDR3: CASSYSGGPYGYTF
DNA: TGTGCCAGCAGTTACTCGGGGGGACCGTATGGCTACACCTTC

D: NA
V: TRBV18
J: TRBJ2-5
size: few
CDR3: CASSPRGKQETQYF
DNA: TGTGCCAGCTCACCCCGGGGAAAACAAGAGACCCAGTACTTC

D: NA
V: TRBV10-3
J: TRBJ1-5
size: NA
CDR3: CAISDMTNQPQHF
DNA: TGTGCCATCAGTGACATGACAAATCAGCCCCAGCATTTT

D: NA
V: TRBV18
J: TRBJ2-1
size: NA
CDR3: CASSPPRASNYNEQFF
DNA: TGTGCCAGCTCACCACCGCGGGCCTCCAACTACAATGAGCAGTTCTTC

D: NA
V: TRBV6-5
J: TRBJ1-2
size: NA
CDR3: CASTSSEANYGYTF
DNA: TGTGCCAGCACCTCTTCGGAGGCTAACTATGGCTACACCTTC

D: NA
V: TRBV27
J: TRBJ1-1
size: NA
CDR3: CASRSSDTEAFF
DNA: TGTGCCAGCAGATCCTCAGACACTGAAGCTTTCTTT

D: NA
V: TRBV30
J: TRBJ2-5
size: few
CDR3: CAWSSWGGATETQYF
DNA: TGTGCCTGGAGTTCGTGGGGGGGGGCCACAGAGACCCAGTACTTC

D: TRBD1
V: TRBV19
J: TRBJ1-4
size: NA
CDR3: CASSIRQGSSTNEKLFF
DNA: TGTGCCAGTAGTATAAGACAGGGATCATCAACTAATGAAAAACTGTTTTTT

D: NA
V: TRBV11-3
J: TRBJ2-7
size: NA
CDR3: CASSYHAVEQYF
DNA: TGTGCCAGCAGCTATCATGCAGTTGAGCAGTACTTC

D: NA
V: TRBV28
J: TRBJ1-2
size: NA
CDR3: CASSRQNYGYTF
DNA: TGTGCCAGCAGCCGACAAAACTATGGCTACACCTTC

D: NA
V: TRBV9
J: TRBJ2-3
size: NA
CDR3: CASSVVGRTDTQYF
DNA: TGTGCCAGCAGCGTAGTGGGGCGCACAGATACGCAGTATTTT

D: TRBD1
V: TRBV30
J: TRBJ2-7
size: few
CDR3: CAWSGGFTGEQYF
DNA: TGTGCCTGGTCAGGGGGCTTTACGGGGGAGCAGTACTTC

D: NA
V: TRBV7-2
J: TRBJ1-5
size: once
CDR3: CASSVRQGNQPQHF
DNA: TGTGCCAGCAGCGTTCGACAGGGCAATCAGCCCCAGCATTTT

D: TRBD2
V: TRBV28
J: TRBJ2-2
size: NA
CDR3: CASSLRLAGTGELFF
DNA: TGTGCCAGCAGTCTAAGACTAGCGGGCACCGGGGAGCTGTTTTTT

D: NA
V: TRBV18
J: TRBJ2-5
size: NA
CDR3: CASSPRVGETQYF
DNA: TGTGCCAGCTCACCGCGGGTCGGTGAGACCCAGTACTTC

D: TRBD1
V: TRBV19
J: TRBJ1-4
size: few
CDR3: CASSTTGVFNEKLFF
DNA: TGTGCCAGTAGTACGACAGGGGTCTTTAATGAAAAACTGTTTTTT

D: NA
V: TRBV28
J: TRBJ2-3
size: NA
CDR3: CASSQAGEGGTDTQYF
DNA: TGTGCCAGCAGTCAAGCAGGGGAGGGAGGCACAGATACGCAGTATTTT